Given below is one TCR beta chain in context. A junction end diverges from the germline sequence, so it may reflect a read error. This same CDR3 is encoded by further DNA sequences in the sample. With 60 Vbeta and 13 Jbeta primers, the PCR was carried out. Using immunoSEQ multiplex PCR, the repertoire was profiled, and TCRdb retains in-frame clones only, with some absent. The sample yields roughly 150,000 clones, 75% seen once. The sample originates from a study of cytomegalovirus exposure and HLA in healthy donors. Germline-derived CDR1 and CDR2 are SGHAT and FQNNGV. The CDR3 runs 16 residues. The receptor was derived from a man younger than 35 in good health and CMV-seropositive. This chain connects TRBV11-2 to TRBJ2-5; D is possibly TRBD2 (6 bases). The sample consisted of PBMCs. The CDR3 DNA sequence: TGTGCTAGCAGCTTAGCCGGGGGAAGCAGTGGGCGGACCCAGTACTTC. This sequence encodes CASSLAGGSSGRTQYF.